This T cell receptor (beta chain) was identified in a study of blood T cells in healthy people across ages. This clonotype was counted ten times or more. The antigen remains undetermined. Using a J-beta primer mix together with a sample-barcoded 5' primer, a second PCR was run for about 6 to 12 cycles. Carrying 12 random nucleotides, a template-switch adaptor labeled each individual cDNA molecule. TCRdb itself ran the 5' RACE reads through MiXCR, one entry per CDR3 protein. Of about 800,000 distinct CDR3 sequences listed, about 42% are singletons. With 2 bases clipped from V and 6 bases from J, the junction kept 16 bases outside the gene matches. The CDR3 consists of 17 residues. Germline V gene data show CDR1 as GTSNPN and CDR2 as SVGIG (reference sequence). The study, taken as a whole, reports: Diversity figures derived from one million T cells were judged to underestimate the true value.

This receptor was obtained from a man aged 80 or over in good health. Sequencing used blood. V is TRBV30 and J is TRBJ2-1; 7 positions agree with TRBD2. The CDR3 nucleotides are TGTGCCTGGAGTTTAGTAACGGGTTCGGGAGGTACCAATGAGCAGTTCTTC. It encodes CAWSLVTGSGGTNEQFF.